These T cell receptor beta chains were read from a single sample in a study of blood T cell repertoires in COVID-19. Measured with immunoSEQ multiplex PCR; TCRdb has only the in-frame clones, and not every one. The sample yields about 350,000 clones, roughly nine tenths seen once. The material sequenced was peripheral blood. The receptor source for this set is a woman in her sixties with COVID-19, enrolled during active disease. The CDR3 runs from the conserved cysteine through the conserved F or W. The order of the fields is CDR3 protein, V gene.

CASGDNPAGTQYF | TRBV6-5
CARTGTGASYEQYF | TRBV19
CASSGGREQPQHF | TRBV11-2
CASSGAPGRGGTEAFF | TRBV6-1
CASSLRGQGDTGELFF | TRBV9
CASSLGQLLVWTEAFF | TRBV5-8
CASSLRQGGQPQHF | TRBV27
CASSIGQGYEKLFF | TRBV19
CAWSVRTDTQYF | TRBV30
CASSELGDWQETQYF | TRBV25-1
CASSVDSGGSGGQPQHF | TRBV9